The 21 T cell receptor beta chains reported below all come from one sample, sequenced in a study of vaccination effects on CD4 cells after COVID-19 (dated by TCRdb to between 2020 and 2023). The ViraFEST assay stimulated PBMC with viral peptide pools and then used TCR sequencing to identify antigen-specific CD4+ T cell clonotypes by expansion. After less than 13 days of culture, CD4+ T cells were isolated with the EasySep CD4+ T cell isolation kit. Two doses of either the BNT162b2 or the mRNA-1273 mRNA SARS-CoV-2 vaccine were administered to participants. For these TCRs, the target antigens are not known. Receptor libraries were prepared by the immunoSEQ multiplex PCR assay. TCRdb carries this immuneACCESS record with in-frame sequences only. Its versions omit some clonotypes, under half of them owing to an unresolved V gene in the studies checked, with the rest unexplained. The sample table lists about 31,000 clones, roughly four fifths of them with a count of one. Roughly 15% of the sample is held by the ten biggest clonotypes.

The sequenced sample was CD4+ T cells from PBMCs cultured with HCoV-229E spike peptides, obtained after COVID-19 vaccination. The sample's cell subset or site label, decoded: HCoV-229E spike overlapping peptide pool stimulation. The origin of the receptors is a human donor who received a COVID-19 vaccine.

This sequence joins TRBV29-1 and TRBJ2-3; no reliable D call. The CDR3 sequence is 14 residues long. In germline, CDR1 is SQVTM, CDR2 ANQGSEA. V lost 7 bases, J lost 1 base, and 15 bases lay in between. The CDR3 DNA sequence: TGCAGCGGGAGAGGCGACGGACGCACAGATACGCAGTATTTT. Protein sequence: CSGRGDGRTDTQYF.

The CDR3 DNA sequence: TGTGCCAGCAGCCTTACCGGGACTAGCGGCTCCTACGAGCAGTACTTC. Encoded protein: CASSLTGTSGSYEQYF. The chain combines TRBV6-2 or TRBV6-3 with TRBJ2-7, with 11 nucleotides matching TRBD2. The CDR3 contains 16 residues. CDR1 MNHEY and CDR2 SVGEGT come from the germline V gene. V was clipped by 6 bases and J by 0 bases; unmatched bases: 7.

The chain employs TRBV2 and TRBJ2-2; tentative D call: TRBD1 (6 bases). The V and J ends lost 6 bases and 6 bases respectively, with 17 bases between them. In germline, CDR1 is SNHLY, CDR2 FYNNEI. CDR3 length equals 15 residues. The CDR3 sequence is CASSDSGHPAGELFF. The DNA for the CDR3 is TGTGCCAGCAGCGACTCGGGACACCCCGCCGGGGAGCTGTTTTTT.

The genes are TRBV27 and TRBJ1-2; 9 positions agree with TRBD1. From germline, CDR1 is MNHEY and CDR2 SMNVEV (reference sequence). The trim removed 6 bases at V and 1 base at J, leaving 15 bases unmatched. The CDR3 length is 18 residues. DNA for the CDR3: TGTGCCAGCAGCCTCAGCCGCATCCACAGGGGGCGTAACTATGGCTACACCTTC. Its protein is CASSLSRIHRGRNYGYTF.

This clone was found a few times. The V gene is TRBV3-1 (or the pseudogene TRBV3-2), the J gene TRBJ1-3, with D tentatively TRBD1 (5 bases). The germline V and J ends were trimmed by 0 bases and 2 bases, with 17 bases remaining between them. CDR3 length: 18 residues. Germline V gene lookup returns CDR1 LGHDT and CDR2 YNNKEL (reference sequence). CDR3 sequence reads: CASSQDVFYRGAGNTIYF. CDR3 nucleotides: TGTGCCAGCAGCCAAGATGTATTCTATAGGGGAGCTGGAAACACCATATATTTT.

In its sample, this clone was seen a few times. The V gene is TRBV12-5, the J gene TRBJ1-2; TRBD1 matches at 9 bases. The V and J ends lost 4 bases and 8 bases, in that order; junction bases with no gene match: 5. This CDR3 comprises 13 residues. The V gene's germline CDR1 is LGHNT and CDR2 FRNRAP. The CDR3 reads CASGSGQGKGYTF. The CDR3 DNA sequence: TGTGCTAGTGGTTCGGGACAGGGTAAGGGCTACACCTTC. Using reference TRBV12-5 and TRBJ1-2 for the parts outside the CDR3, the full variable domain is DARVTQTPRHKVTEMGQEVTMRCQPILGHNTVFWYRQTMMQGLELLAYFRNRAPLDDSGMPKDRFSAEMPDATLATLKIQPSEPRDSAVYFCASGSGQGKGYTFGSGTRLTVV.

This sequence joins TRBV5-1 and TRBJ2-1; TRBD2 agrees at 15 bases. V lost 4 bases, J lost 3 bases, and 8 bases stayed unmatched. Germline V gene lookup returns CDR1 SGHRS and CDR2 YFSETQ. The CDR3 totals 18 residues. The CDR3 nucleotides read TGCGCCAGCAGCCCCGGGACTAGCGGGAGGCATGGCTACAATGAGCAGTTCTTC. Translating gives CASSPGTSGRHGYNEQFF.

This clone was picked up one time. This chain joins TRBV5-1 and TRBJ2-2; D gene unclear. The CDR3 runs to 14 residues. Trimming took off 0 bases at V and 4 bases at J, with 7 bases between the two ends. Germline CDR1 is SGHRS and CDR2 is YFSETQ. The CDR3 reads CASSLAQSTGELFF. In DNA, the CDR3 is TGCGCCAGCAGCTTGGCCCAGAGCACCGGGGAGCTGTTTTTT.

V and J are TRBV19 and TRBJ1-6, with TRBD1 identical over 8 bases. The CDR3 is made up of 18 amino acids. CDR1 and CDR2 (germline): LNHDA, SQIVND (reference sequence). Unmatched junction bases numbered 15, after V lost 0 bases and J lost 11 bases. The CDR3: CASSIDLAGGDSAAPLHF. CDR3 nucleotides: TGTGCCAGTAGTATAGATCTGGCAGGGGGCGATTCTGCGGCACCCCTCCACTTT.

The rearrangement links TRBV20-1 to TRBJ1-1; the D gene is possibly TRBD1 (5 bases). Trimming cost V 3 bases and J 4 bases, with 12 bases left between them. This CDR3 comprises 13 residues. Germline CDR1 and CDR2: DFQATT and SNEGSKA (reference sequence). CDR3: CSASPGGSTEAFF. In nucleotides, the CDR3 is TGCAGTGCTAGTCCGGGGGGGAGCACTGAAGCTTTCTTT.

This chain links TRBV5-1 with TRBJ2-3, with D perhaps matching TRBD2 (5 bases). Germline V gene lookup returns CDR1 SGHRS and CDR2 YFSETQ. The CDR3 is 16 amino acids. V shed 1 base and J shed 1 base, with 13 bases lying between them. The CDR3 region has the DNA TGCGCCAGCAGCTTGATTACGGGAACGGGCACAGATACGCAGTATTTT. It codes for CASSLITGTGTDTQYF. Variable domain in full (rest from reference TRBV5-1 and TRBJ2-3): KAGVTQTPRYLIKTRGQQVTLSCSPISGHRSVSWYQQTPGQGLQFLFEYFSETQRNKGNFPGRFSGRQFSNSRSEMNVSTLELGDSALYLCASSLITGTGTDTQYFGPGTRLTVL.

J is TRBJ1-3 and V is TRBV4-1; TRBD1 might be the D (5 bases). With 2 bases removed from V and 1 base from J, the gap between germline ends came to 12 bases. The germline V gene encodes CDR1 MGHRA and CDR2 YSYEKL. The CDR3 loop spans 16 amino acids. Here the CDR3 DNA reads TGCGCCAGCAGCCAACCTATTCGGGGGTCTGGAAACACCATATATTTT. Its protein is CASSQPIRGSGNTIYF.

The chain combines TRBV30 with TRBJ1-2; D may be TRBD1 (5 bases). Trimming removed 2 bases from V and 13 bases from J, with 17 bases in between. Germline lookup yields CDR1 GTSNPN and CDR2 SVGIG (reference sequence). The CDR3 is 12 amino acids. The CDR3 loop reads CAWSPYPVTATF. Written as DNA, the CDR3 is TGTGCCTGGAGTCCATACCCCGTGACAGCCACCTTC.

CDR3 nucleotide sequence: TGTGCCAGCAGCTGGGACGTTACTCTATACAATGAGCAGTTCTTC. Its translation: CASSWDVTLYNEQFF. The chain recombines TRBV7-8 with TRBJ2-1; either TRBD1 or TRBD2 may supply D (5 bases each). V gave up 4 bases and J gave up 4 bases, with 14 bases separating them. The CDR3 loop spans 15 amino acids. Germline V gene lookup returns CDR1 SGHVS and CDR2 FQNEAQ.

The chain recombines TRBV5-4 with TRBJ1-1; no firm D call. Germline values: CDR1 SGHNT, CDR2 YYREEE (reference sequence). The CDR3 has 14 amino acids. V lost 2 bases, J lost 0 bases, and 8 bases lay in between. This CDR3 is CASSFLALNTEAFF. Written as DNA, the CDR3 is TGTGCCAGCAGCTTTTTGGCCCTGAACACTGAAGCTTTCTTT.

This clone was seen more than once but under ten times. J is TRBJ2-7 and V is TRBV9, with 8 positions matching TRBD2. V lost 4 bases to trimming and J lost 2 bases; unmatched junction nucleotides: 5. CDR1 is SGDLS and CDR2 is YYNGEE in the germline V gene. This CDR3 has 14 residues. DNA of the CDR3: TGTGCCAGCAGCCGACGGGAGGGGCCCTACGAGCAGTACTTC. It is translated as CASSRREGPYEQYF.

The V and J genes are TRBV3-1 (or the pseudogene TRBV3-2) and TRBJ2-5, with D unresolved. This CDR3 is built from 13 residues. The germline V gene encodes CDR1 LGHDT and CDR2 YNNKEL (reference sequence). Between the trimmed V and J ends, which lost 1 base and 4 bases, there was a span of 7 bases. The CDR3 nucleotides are TGTGCCAGCAGCCAAGCGGGCGGAGAGACCCAGTACTTC. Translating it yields CASSQAGGETQYF.

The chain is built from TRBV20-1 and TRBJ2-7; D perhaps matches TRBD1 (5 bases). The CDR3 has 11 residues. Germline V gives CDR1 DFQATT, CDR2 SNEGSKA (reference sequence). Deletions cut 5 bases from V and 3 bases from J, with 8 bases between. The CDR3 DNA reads TGCAGTGCTTCTAGGGGCTACGAGCAGTACTTC. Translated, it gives CSASRGYEQYF.

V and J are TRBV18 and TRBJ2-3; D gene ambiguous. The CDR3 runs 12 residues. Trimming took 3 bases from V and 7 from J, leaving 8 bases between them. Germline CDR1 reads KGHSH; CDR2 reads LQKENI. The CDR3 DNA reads TGTGCCAGCTCACCCCATAGGAATACGCAGTATTTT. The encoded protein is CASSPHRNTQYF.

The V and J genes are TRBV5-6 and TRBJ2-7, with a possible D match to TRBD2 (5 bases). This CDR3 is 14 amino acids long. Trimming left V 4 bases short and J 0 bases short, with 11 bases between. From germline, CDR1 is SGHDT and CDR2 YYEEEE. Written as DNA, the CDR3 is TGTGCCAGCAGCGGAGGACGGTACTCCTACGAGCAGTACTTC. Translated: CASSGGRYSYEQYF. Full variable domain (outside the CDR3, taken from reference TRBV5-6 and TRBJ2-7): DAGVTQSPTHLIKTRGQQVTLRCSPKSGHDTVSWYQQALGQGPQFIFQYYEEEERQRGNFPDRFSGHQFPNYSSELNVNALLLGDSALYLCASSGGRYSYEQYFGPGTRLTVT.

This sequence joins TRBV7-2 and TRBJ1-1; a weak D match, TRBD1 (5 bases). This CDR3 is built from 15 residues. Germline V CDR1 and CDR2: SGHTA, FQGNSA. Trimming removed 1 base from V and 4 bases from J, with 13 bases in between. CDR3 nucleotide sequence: TGTGCCAGCAGCTTAGGAGGGGCGTCGGGCACTGAAGCTTTCTTT. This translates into CASSLGGASGTEAFF.